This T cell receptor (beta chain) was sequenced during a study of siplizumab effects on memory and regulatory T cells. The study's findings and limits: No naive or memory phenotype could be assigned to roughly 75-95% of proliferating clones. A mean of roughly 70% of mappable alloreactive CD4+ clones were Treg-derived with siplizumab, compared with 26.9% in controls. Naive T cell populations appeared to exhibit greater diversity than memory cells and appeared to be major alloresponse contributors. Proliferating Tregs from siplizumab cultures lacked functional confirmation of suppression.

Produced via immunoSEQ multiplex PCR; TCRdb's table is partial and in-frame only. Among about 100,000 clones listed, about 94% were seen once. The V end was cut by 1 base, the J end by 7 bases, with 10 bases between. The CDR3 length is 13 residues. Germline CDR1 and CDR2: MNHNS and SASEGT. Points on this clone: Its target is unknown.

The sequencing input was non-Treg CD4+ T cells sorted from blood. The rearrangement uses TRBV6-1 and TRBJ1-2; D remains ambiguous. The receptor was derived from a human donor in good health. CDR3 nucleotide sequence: TGTGCCAGCAGTGAAGTAACGAGTGGTGGCTACACCTTC. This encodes CASSEVTSGGYTF.